This T cell receptor (beta chain) was captured by sequencing in a study of blood T cell repertoires in COVID-19. Study in general: Some COVID-19 samples were acute and others convalescent; all came from the United States, Italy and Spain. T cells, B-cell-depleted T cells, or PBMCs provided the cDNA or gDNA that served as material.

This clone was counted only a few times. Original methodology: Estimated nucleated cell counts came from reference gene primer amplification. Data came from immunoSEQ multiplex PCR; TCRdb stores just in-frame clones and leaves some out. The DNA gave D and trimming, while V, J and clone size come from that table. The repertoire holds about 150,000 clones, around 82% seen once, with approximately 2% in the top ten. V was cut by 2 bases and J by 3 bases, with 17 bases left in between. This CDR3 comprises 17 residues. The V gene's germline CDR1 is LNHDA and CDR2 SQIVND (reference sequence). Material for sequencing was peripheral blood. The clonotype comes from a woman of 80 years or more with acute or convalescent COVID-19. The gene calls are TRBV19 and TRBJ1-3; no reliable D call. CDR3 nucleotides: TGTGCCAGTAGTATAACCGCCGCGGGATATGGTGGAAACACCATATATTTT. Protein product: CASSITAAGYGGNTIYF.